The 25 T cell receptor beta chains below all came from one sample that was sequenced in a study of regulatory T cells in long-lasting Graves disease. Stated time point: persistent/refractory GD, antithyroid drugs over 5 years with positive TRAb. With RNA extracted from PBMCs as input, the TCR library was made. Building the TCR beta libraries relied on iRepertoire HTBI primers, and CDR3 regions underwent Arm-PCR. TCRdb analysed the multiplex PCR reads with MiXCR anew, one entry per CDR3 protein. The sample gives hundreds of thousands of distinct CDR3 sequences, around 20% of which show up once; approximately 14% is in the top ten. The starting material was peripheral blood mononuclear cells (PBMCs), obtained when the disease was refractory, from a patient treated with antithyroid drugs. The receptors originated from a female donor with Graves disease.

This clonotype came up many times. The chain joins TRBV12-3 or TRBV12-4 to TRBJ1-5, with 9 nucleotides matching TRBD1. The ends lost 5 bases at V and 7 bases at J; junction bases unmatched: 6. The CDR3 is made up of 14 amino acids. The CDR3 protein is CASSPQGARQPQHF. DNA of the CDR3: TGTGCCAGCAGTCCACAGGGGGCACGGCAGCCCCAGCATTTT.

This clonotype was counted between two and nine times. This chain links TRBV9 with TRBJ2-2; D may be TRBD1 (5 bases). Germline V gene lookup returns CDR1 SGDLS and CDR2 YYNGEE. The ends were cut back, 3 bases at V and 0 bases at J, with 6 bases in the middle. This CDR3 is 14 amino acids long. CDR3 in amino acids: CASSEGTNTGELFF. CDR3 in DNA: TGTGCCAGCAGCGAGGGGACGAACACCGGGGAGCTGTTTTTT.

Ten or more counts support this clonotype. In DNA form, the CDR3 reads TGTGCCAGCAGCGGTAGCGGGACGGCCTCAAAGACCCAGTACTTC. Translated: CASSGSGTASKTQYF. The rearrangement links TRBV12-3 or TRBV12-4 to TRBJ2-5; 8 bases map to TRBD2. There are 15 residues in the CDR3. V was pared by 6 bases and J by 6 bases, with 12 bases of the junction left unmatched.

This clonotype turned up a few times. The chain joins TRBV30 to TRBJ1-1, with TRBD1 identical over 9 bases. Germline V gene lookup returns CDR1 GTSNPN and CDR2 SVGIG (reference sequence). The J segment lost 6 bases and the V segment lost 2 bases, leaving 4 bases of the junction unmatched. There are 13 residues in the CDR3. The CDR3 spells CAWSPGQGPEAFF. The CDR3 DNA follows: TGTGCCTGGAGTCCCGGACAGGGGCCTGAAGCTTTCTTT.

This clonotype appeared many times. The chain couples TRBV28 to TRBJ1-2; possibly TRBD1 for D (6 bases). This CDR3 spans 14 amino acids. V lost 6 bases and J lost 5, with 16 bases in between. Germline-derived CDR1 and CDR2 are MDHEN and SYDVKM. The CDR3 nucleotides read TGTGCCAGCAGCCGACATACAGGGTATTATGGCTACACCTTC. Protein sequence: CASSRHTGYYGYTF.

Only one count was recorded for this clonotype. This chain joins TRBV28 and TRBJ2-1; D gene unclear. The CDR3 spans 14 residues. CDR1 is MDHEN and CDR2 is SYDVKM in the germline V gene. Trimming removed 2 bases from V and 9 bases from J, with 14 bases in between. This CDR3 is CASSLQVSQPEQFF. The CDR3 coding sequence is TGTGCCAGCAGTTTACAAGTTTCGCAGCCTGAGCAGTTCTTC.

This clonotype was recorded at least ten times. In DNA, the CDR3 is TGTGCCAGCAGTTCCATAACTAGCGGGAGCCAAAACACCGGGGAGCTGTTTTTT. The encoded protein is CASSSITSGSQNTGELFF. The V call is TRBV6-5, the J call TRBJ2-2; TRBD2 aligns across 11 bases. This CDR3 has 18 amino acids. From germline, CDR1 is MNHEY and CDR2 SVGAGI. The J segment lost 2 bases and the V segment lost 4 bases, leaving 9 bases of the junction unmatched.

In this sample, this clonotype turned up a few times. The CDR3, as DNA: TGTGCCACCAGTGATTTTTTTGGGACCCAGTACTTC. Translated, it gives CATSDFFGTQYF. The rearrangement links TRBV24-1 to TRBJ2-5; D is ambiguous. CDR3 length: 12 amino acids. Germline values: CDR1 KGHDR, CDR2 SFDVKD. V was trimmed by 1 base and J by 7 bases, leaving 6 bases between them.

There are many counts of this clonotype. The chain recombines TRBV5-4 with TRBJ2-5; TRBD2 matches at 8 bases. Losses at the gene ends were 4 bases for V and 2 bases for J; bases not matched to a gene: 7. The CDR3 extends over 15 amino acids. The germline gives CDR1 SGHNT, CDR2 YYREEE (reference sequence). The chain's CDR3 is CASSGGLAVQETQYF. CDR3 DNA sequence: TGTGCCAGCAGCGGTGGACTAGCAGTACAAGAGACCCAGTACTTC.

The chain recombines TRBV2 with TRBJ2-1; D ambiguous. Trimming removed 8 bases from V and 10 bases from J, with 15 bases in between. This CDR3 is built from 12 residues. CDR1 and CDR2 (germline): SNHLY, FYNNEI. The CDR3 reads CASPLAGREQFF. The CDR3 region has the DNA TGTGCCAGCCCCCTTGCTGGACGAGAGCAGTTCTTC. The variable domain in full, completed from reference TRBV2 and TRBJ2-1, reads EPEVTQTPSHQVTQMGQEVILRCVPISNHLYFYWYRQILGQKVEFLVSFYNNEISEKSEIFDDQFSVERPDGSNFTLKIRSTKLEDSAMYFCASPLAGREQFFGPGTRLTVL.

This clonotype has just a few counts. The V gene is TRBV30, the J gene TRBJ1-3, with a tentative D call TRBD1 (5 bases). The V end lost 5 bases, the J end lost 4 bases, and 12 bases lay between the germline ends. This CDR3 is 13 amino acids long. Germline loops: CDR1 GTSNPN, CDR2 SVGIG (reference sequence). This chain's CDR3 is CAWSAGSGNTIYF. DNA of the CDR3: TGTGCCTGGTCTGCAGGGAGCGGAAACACCATATATTTT.

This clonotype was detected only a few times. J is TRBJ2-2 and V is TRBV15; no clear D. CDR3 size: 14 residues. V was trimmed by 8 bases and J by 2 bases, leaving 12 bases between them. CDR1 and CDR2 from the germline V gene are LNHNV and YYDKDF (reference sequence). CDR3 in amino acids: CATSSAFNTGELFF. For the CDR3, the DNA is TGTGCCACCTCCTCGGCCTTTAACACCGGGGAGCTGTTTTTT.

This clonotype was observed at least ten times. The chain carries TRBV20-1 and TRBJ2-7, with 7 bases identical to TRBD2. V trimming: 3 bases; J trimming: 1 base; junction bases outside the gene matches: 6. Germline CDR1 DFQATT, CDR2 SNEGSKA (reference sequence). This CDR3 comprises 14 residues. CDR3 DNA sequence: TGCAGTGCTAGGGGTCTAGCGGTTTCCTACGAGCAGTACTTC. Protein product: CSARGLAVSYEQYF.

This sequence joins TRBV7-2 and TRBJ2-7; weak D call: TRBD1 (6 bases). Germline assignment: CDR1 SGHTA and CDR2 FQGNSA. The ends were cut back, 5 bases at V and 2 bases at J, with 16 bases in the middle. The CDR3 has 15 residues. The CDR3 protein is CASSQDSLGPYEQYF. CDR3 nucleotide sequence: TGTGCCAGCAGCCAGGACAGCCTCGGGCCCTACGAGCAGTACTTC.

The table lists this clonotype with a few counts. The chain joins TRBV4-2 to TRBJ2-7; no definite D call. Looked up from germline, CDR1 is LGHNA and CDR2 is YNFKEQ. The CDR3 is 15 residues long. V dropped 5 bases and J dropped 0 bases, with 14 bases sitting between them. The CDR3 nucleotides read TGTGCCAGCAGCGCCCGCCTAGAAAGCTCCTACGAGCAGTACTTC. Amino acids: CASSARLESSYEQYF.

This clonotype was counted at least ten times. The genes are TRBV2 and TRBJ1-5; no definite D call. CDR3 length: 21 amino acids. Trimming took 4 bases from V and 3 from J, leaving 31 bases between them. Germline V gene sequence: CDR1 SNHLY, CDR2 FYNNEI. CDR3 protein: CASSAPDVGRRLFNYNQPQHF. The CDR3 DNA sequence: TGTGCCAGCAGTGCCCCAGACGTTGGCAGACGATTGTTTAACTACAATCAGCCCCAGCATTTT.

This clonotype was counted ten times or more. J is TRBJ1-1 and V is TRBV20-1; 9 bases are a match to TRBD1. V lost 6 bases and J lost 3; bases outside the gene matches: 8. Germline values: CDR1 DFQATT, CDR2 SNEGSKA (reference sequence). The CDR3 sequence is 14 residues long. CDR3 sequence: CSARNRGRDTEAFF. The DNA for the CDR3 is TGCAGTGCACGAAACAGGGGGCGAGACACTGAAGCTTTCTTT.

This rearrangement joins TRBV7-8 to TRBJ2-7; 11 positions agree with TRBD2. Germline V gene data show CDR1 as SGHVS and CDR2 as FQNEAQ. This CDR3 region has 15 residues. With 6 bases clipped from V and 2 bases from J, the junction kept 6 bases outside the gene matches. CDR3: CASRTGTSGTYEQYF. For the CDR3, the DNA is TGTGCCAGCAGGACCGGGACTAGCGGAACCTACGAGCAGTACTTC.

CDR3 loop: CSAGLPTKTLQETQYF. The CDR3 DNA reads TGCAGTGCTGGACTCCCTACTAAAACCCTCCAAGAGACCCAGTACTTC. V is TRBV20-1 and J is TRBJ2-5; D possibly corresponds to TRBD2 (5 bases). V shed 5 bases and J shed 1 base, with 20 bases lying between them. Germline V lookup: CDR1 DFQATT, CDR2 SNEGSKA (reference sequence). The CDR3 runs to 16 residues.

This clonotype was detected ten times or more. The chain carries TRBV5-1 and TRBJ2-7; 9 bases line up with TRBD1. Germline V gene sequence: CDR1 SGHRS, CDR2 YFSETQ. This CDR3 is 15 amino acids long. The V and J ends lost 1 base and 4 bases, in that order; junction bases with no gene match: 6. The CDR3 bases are TGCGCCAGCAGCTTGTTTGAACAGGGGGCGTACGAGCAGTACTTC. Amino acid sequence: CASSLFEQGAYEQYF.

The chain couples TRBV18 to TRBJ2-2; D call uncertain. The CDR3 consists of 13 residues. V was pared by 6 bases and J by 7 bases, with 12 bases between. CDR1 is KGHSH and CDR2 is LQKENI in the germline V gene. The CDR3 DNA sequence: TGTGCCAGCTCGGCAGGACCCGGCGGGGAGCTGTTTTTT. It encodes CASSAGPGGELFF.

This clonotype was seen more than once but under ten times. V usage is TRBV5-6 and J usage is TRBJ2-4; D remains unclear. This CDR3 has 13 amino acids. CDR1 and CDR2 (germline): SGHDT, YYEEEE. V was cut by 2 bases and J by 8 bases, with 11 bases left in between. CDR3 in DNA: TGTGCCAGCAGCTTCTTGAGGATGGACATTCAGTACTTC. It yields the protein CASSFLRMDIQYF.

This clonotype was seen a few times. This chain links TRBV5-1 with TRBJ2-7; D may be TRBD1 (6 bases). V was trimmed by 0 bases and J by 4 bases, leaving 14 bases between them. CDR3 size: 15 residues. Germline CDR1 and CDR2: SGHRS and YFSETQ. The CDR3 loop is CASSLVSQQGYEQYF. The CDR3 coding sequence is TGCGCCAGCAGCTTGGTCAGCCAACAGGGATACGAGCAGTACTTC.

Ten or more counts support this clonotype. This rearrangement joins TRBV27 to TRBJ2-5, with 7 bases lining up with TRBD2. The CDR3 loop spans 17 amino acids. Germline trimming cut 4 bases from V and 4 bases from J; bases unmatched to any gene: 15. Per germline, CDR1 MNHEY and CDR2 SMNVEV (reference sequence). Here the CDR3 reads CASSSYRKTSSPETQYF. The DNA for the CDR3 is TGTGCCAGCAGTTCCTACCGAAAGACTAGCAGCCCAGAGACCCAGTACTTC.

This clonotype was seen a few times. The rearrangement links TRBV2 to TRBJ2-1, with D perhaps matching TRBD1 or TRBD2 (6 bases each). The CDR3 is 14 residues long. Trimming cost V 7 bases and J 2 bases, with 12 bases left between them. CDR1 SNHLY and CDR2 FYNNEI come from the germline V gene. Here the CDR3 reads CASKGGVTYNEQFF. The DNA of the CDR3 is TGTGCCAGCAAGGGGGGAGTTACCTACAATGAGCAGTTCTTC.